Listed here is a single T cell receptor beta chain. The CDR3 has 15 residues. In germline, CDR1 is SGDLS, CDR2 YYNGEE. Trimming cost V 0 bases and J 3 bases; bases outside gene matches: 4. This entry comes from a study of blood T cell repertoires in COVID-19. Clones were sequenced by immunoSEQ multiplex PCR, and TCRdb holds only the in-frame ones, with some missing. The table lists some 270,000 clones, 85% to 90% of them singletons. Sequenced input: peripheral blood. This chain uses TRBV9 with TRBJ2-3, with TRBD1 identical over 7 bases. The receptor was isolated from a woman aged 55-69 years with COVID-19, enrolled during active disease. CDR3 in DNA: TGTGCCAGCAGCGTAGAAGGGGGCCGTACAGATACGCAGTATTTT. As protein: CASSVEGGRTDTQYF.